This T cell receptor (beta chain) was recovered during a study of blood T cell repertoires in COVID-19. Study-wide background: Whether acute or convalescent, the COVID-19 samples came from the United States, Italy and Spain. Nucleic acid was either cDNA or gDNA, and it came from T cells, B-cell-depleted T cells, or PBMCs.

The CDR3 has 11 amino acids. V was pared by 6 bases and J by 14 bases, with 15 bases between. The germline gives CDR1 MNHEY, CDR2 SVGEGT. The repertoire was sequenced with immunoSEQ multiplex PCR; TCRdb's copy has only in-frame clones and lacks some. The sample lists 30,000 to 35,000 clones, around nine tenths occurring once. Material for sequencing was peripheral blood. This TCR derives from a man between 65 and 80 years old with acute or convalescent COVID-19. V is TRBV6-2 or TRBV6-3 and J is TRBJ2-3; D uncertain. The CDR3 DNA follows: TGTGCCAGCAGCCAGGCATCCCGGGTGTATTTT. This encodes CASSQASRVYF.